This T cell receptor (beta chain) derives from a study of shared clonotypes between healthy human individuals. The repertoire was sequenced with immunoSEQ multiplex PCR; TCRdb's copy has only in-frame clones and lacks some. This sample carries approximately 1.5 million clones, about 98% of them seen once, and the ten largest clones take 0.4% to 0.45%. CD45RA-negative memory and CD45RA+ naive subsets were split from the CD4+ cells. Trimming stripped 2 bases from V and 2 bases from J, with 13 bases between. This CDR3 is built from 16 residues. The germline V gene encodes CDR1 SGHNT and CDR2 YYREEE (reference sequence).

This chain uses TRBV5-4 with TRBJ2-2; D remains unclear. The receptor was isolated from a man aged 30 to 45 in good health. Sequencing was done on a sample of naive CD4+ T cells sorted from blood. Documented subset: CD45RA+ positively selected. The CDR3 DNA reads as TGTGCCAGCAGCTTTTTGGGCCGGTCCAACACCGGGGAGCTGTTTTTT. This codes for CASSFLGRSNTGELFF.